One sample yielded the 23 T cell receptor beta chains listed below, sequenced in a study of shared clonotypes between healthy human individuals (dated by TCRdb to 2020 to 2022). Preparation of the library involved the immunoSEQ multiplex PCR assay. The clones in this table, taken by TCRdb from immuneACCESS, are in-frame only. Not every clone is retained; where verified, under half of the shortfall comes from an unresolved V gene, and the cause of the rest is unknown. Within this sample are 660,000 or so clones, with approximately 96% of them counted one time only. The ten largest clones represent roughly 0.12% of the sample. CD8 naive samples were CD45RO-negative cells positively selected for CCR7, giving a CD45RA+CCR7+ population that excluded TemRA cells. The sequencing input was naive CD8+ T cells sorted from blood. The intended sense of this specimen's cell subset or site label: CD45RA+CCR7+. These receptors originate from a woman younger than 45 in good health.

This chain uses TRBV7-6 with TRBJ2-5; no clear D. The J call could be wrong; TRBJ2-7 is a better fit for the DNA end. Germline CDR1 SGHVS, CDR2 FNYEAQ. There are 14 residues in the CDR3. The CDR3 DNA sequence: TGTGCCAGCAGCTTAGGTGGGCCAGCCAACGAGCAGTACTTC. This translates into CASSLGGPANEQYF.

The chain recombines TRBV14 with TRBJ1-1, with D uncertain. CDR3 length equals 17 residues. V was clipped by 1 base and J by 4 bases, with 19 bases between them. Germline CDR1 SGHDN, CDR2 FVKESK. The DNA for the CDR3 is TGTGCCAGCAGCCAAGCGAGGGTTAAGCATAGAGGCACTGAAGCTTTCTTT. It specifies CASSQARVKHRGTEAFF.

This sequence joins TRBV27 and TRBJ2-7, with 8 nucleotides matching TRBD2. CDR1 MNHEY and CDR2 SMNVEV come from the germline V gene (reference sequence). V shed 4 bases and J 6 bases; nucleotides not matched to a gene: 14. The CDR3 totals 16 residues. CDR3 protein: CASSSRSGTSLSEQYF. CDR3 DNA sequence: TGTGCCAGCAGTTCACGAAGCGGGACTAGTCTCTCCGAGCAGTACTTC.

V and J are TRBV5-6 and TRBJ2-2; 8 nucleotides agree with TRBD2. V trimming: 3 bases; J trimming: 7 bases; junction bases outside the gene matches: 8. CDR3 length equals 15 residues. Germline loops: CDR1 SGHDT, CDR2 YYEEEE. The CDR3 loop is CASSWGTSVNGELFF. In nucleotides, the CDR3 is TGTGCCAGCAGCTGGGGGACTAGTGTAAACGGGGAGCTGTTTTTT.

The CDR3 nucleotides are TGTGCCAGCGACAAATTAGCGGGAGAACAGGGGGCCGGGGAGCTGTTTTTT. The encoded protein is CASDKLAGEQGAGELFF. The chain carries TRBV2 and TRBJ2-2; a possible D gene is TRBD2 (9 bases). The CDR3 covers 17 residues. The ends were cut back, 8 bases at V and 6 bases at J, with 25 bases in the middle. CDR1 and CDR2 from the germline V gene are SNHLY and FYNNEI.

This chain uses TRBV4-1 with TRBJ2-7; TRBD2 matches at 7 bases. Unmatched junction bases numbered 5, after V lost 0 bases and J lost 0 bases. Germline lookup yields CDR1 MGHRA and CDR2 YSYEKL. CDR3 length: 16 residues. This chain's CDR3 is CASSQDPAGSSYEQYF. CDR3 in DNA: TGCGCCAGCAGCCAAGATCCAGCGGGAAGCTCCTACGAGCAGTACTTC.

The chain has TRBV6-1 and TRBJ2-7; 7 nucleotides agree with TRBD1. Per germline, CDR1 MNHNS and CDR2 SASEGT. Trimming removed 7 bases from V and 2 bases from J; junction bases left unmatched: 8. The length of the CDR3 is 14 residues. This CDR3 is CASKPWTGTYEQYF. The CDR3 DNA follows: TGTGCCAGCAAGCCATGGACAGGAACCTACGAGCAGTACTTC.

The V call is TRBV5-6, the J call TRBJ2-3; weak D call: TRBD2 (6 bases). This CDR3 has 13 amino acids. Germline V gene data show CDR1 as SGHDT and CDR2 as YYEEEE. V gave up 4 bases and J gave up 5 bases, with 11 bases separating them. The CDR3, as DNA: TGTGCCAGCAGCGAAATGGGAGGAGATACGCAGTATTTT. As protein: CASSEMGGDTQYF. Together with reference TRBV5-6 and TRBJ2-3, the CDR3 gives the full variable domain: DAGVTQSPTHLIKTRGQQVTLRCSPKSGHDTVSWYQQALGQGPQFIFQYYEEEERQRGNFPDRFSGHQFPNYSSELNVNALLLGDSALYLCASSEMGGDTQYFGPGTRLTVL.

In regard to this clone: At the DNA level, this CDR3 is encoded by other sequences in the same sample as well. V gene TRBV11-2 combines with J gene TRBJ2-2; no clear D. Germline lookup yields CDR1 SGHAT and CDR2 FQNNGV. The CDR3 has 13 residues. Trimming took 2 bases from V and 5 from J, leaving 6 bases between them. CDR3 protein: CASSLTVTGELFF. As DNA, the CDR3 is TGTGCCAGCAGCTTAACAGTTACCGGGGAGCTGTTTTTT.

The rearrangement joins TRBV4-2 to TRBJ2-7; 9 nucleotides align to TRBD2. V shed 3 bases, J shed 3 bases, and the junction held 12 bases outside the gene matches. This CDR3 has 17 residues. Germline CDR1 and CDR2: LGHNA and YNFKEQ. In nucleotides, the CDR3 is TGTGCCAGCAGCCAGGCCACAGGACTAGCGACACGCTACGAGCAGTACTTC. Translated, it gives CASSQATGLATRYEQYF.

Here the CDR3 reads CASSSGLAGEISYEQYF. The CDR3 DNA follows: TGTGCCAGCAGCTCGGGACTAGCGGGTGAAATCTCCTACGAGCAGTACTTC. This chain uses TRBV5-6 with TRBJ2-7; 12 bases line up with TRBD2. The J segment lost 0 bases and the V segment lost 3 bases, leaving 7 bases of the junction unmatched. Germline lookup yields CDR1 SGHDT and CDR2 YYEEEE. This CDR3 comprises 17 residues.

This chain links TRBV7-9 with TRBJ1-1; TRBD1 matches at 7 bases. V lost 2 bases and J lost 5; bases outside the gene matches: 8. Germline V gene lookup returns CDR1 SEHNR and CDR2 FQNEAQ (reference sequence). The CDR3 extends over 15 amino acids. The DNA of the CDR3 is TGTGCCAGCAGCTTATCGCAGGGGGTTGAAACTGAAGCTTTCTTT. It is translated as CASSLSQGVETEAFF.

This rearrangement joins TRBV7-9 to TRBJ1-2; D not certain. The CDR3 has 14 amino acids. CDR1 is SEHNR, CDR2 FQNEAQ, per germline (reference sequence). Trimming stripped 1 base from V and 4 bases from J, with 10 bases between. Here the CDR3 reads CASSLGRVSYGYTF. CDR3 bases: TGTGCCAGCAGCTTAGGGCGGGTTTCCTATGGCTACACCTTC.

In its sample, this clone was seen once. V and J are TRBV7-6 and TRBJ1-1; TRBD1 aligns across 7 bases. This CDR3 is built from 14 residues. V trimming: 5 bases; J trimming: 7 bases; junction bases outside the gene matches: 10. CDR1 and CDR2 (germline): SGHVS, FNYEAQ. CDR3 sequence reads: CASSNDREFGEAFF. The CDR3 DNA reads as TGTGCCAGCAGCAACGACAGGGAGTTCGGTGAAGCTTTCTTT.

This chain joins TRBV28 and TRBJ1-2; D remains ambiguous. Germline CDR1 MDHEN, CDR2 SYDVKM. This CDR3 is 14 amino acids long. The germline V and J ends were trimmed by 3 bases and 5 bases, with 13 bases remaining between them. Written as DNA, the CDR3 is TGTGCCAGCAGTTTGGGGAGGGTCGGTTATGGCTACACCTTC. Its translation: CASSLGRVGYGYTF.

V and J are TRBV28 and TRBJ2-7, with unresolved D. Germline CDR1 reads MDHEN; CDR2 reads SYDVKM. The CDR3 totals 14 residues. Trimming took 0 bases from V and 4 from J, leaving 10 bases between them. The CDR3 DNA reads TGTGCCAGCAGTTTATGGCACACCGGGTACGAGCAGTACTTC. It yields the protein CASSLWHTGYEQYF.

The rearrangement joins TRBV20-1 to TRBJ1-1; D call uncertain. The CDR3 contains 11 residues. V was shortened by 3 bases and J by 3 bases, with 5 bases between the two germline ends. Germline V gene sequence: CDR1 DFQATT, CDR2 SNEGSKA (reference sequence). Here the CDR3 DNA reads TGCAGTGCTAGCGGGGACACTGAAGCTTTCTTT. Translation gives CSASGDTEAFF.

V gene TRBV27 combines with J gene TRBJ2-3; tentatively, D is TRBD1 (5 bases). The V and J ends lost 6 bases and 1 base respectively, with 11 bases between them. This CDR3 is 14 amino acids long. Germline values: CDR1 MNHEY, CDR2 SMNVEV (reference sequence). The CDR3 sequence: CASSADSRTDTQYF. DNA for the CDR3: TGTGCCAGCAGCGCAGACAGCCGCACAGATACGCAGTATTTT.

The chain has TRBV6-5 and TRBJ1-6, with 7 bases fitting TRBD1. With 4 bases clipped from V and 0 bases from J, the junction kept 3 bases outside the gene matches. Germline V CDR1 and CDR2: MNHEY, SVGAGI. The CDR3 covers 16 residues. The CDR3 here is CASSSDRSSYNSPLHF. DNA for the CDR3: TGTGCCAGCAGTTCGGACAGGAGCTCCTATAATTCACCCCTCCACTTT.

The rearrangement uses TRBV29-1 and TRBJ2-7; TRBD2 matches at 13 bases. The CDR3 runs 16 residues. Germline V gene data show CDR1 as SQVTM and CDR2 as ANQGSEA. Trimming removed 7 bases from V and 2 bases from J; junction bases left unmatched: 11. The CDR3 sequence: CSGLLGTSGKTYEQYF. Here the CDR3 DNA reads TGCAGCGGCCTCTTGGGGACTAGCGGGAAAACCTACGAGCAGTACTTC.

The gene calls are TRBV5-1 and TRBJ1-2; D remains ambiguous. This CDR3 is built from 14 residues. The ends were cut back, 3 bases at V and 6 bases at J, with 15 bases in the middle. The germline V gene encodes CDR1 SGHRS and CDR2 YFSETQ. CDR3 nucleotides: TGCGCCAGCAGCTGGGAGGCCGGGATCGATGGCTACACCTTC. Amino acids: CASSWEAGIDGYTF. The complete variable domain, with remaining parts taken from reference TRBV5-1 and TRBJ1-2, reads KAGVTQTPRYLIKTRGQQVTLSCSPISGHRSVSWYQQTPGQGLQFLFEYFSETQRNKGNFPGRFSGRQFSNSRSEMNVSTLELGDSALYLCASSWEAGIDGYTFGSGTRLTVV.

V is TRBV7-9 and J is TRBJ2-5, with TRBD2 as a possible D gene (6 bases). CDR1 is SEHNR, CDR2 FQNEAQ, per germline (reference sequence). The CDR3 is made up of 13 amino acids. The V gene lost 3 bases and the J gene lost 5 bases, with 10 bases spanning the gap. Here the CDR3 DNA reads TGTGCCAGCAGCTTCCCAGGGAGGGAGACCCAGTACTTC. Encoded protein: CASSFPGRETQYF. The full variable domain, rest sourced from reference TRBV7-9 and TRBJ2-5, is DTGVSQNPRHKITKRGQNVTFRCDPISEHNRLYWYRQTLGQGPEFLTYFQNEAQLEKSRLLSDRFSAERPKGSFSTLEIQRTEQGDSAMYLCASSFPGRETQYFGPGTRLLVL.

A note on this clone: Other DNA sequences from this sample encode an identical CDR3 as well. The CDR3 nucleotides read TGCGCCAGCAGCCATAGACAGGGGGGCAATCAGCCCCAGCATTTT. This sequence encodes CASSHRQGGNQPQHF. This chain connects TRBV4-1 to TRBJ1-5; 9 nucleotides agree with TRBD1. The CDR3 is 15 amino acids. Germline loops: CDR1 MGHRA, CDR2 YSYEKL. The J segment lost 2 bases and the V segment lost 3 bases, leaving 2 bases of the junction unmatched.